The sequence of this T cell receptor (beta chain) was determined in a study of cytomegalovirus exposure and HLA in healthy donors (dated by TCRdb to 2016 to 2017). At the level of the whole study: An earlier analysis of several hundred of the donors reported 276 Gb of sequence data and approximately 110 million unique TCR beta sequences from 150 million to 200 million T cells. An earlier analysis of 587 of the donors applied high-throughput TCR beta sequencing to assess whether each TCR beta V gene segment acted as functional or pseudogenic. Because of strong linkage in the cohort, 5 or 6 DR-DQ haplotypes were treated as single units for association and clustering. Rather than using new phenotypic data, the later analysis identified candidate immune exposures from TCR beta sequences and from how often those sequences occurred across donors. In a later analysis, previously published TCR beta repertoires from more than 500 donors were re-analyzed and high-resolution HLA genotyping was added so that TCR occurrence patterns could be studied. Both class I and class II loci were covered by HLA typing, at four-digit resolution. The study aimed to test whether signatures of past pathogen exposure could be identified by cataloging public T cell receptors. Typing coverage varied by locus: about 620-630 donors for A, B, C, DRB1 and DQB1; approximately 560 for DQA1; 606 for DPA1; more than 450 for DPB1. Using immunosequencing, the study profiled T cell repertoires from some 670 subjects and related those repertoires to cytomegalovirus serostatus. A later genetic analysis used genome-wide SNP genotypes for about 60% of the roughly 700 donors, treating that subset as a discovery cohort. On average, 235,054 unique TCR beta nucleotide sequences were sequenced per donor among 398 genotyped donors of the cohort, with roughly a sixth of those sequences being non-productive. High-throughput TCR immunosequencing, statistical association of individual TCRs with disease status, and machine learning were combined to predict cytomegalovirus infection status. In addition to the first cohort of 650 to 800 subjects, a separate validation cohort of 120 different subjects was used. All discovery cohort repertoires had been generated using a single sequencing platform. An early release that covered more than 550 HLA-typed donors contained approximately 300 gigabases of sequencing data and about 93 million unique TCR sequences. Alongside the repertoire data, information on donor age, sex, ethnicity and CMV serostatus was compiled. Of the 398 genotyped donors, 65% to 90% were placed in the genetic ancestry cluster associated with self-reported Caucasian donors.

The cohort comprised under 700 healthy bone marrow donors. Cohort members were all nominally healthy when sampled, although unrecorded immune exposures were likely present. The donor tested CMV seronegative, placing the donor among the roughly 350 seronegative members of the cohort. A peripheral blood sample was provided by each donor, and peripheral blood mononuclear cells were used for TCR beta sequencing. Genomic DNA extraction from the blood cell samples was performed with the Qiagen DNeasy Blood Extraction Kit. V is cut back by 6 bases and J by 7 bases, with 6 bases in the junction unmatched. Looking up the germline V gene yields CDR1 MNHEY and CDR2 SVGAGI. Measured from the cysteine to the phenylalanine, the CDR3 is 14 residues long. The kept DNA is CDR3 alone, 42 bases in frame from the first base. To prepare the library, the immunoSEQ multiplex PCR assay was applied. The multiplex PCR relied on a mix of 60 forward primers for TCR Vbeta segments and 13 reverse primers for TCR Jbeta segments. The CDR3 region of rearranged TCR beta genes was amplified from genomic DNA by a multiplex PCR assay. The amplified TCR beta libraries were sequenced on the Illumina HiSeq System as 87-base-pair reads. Concerning the study's data processing: A later analysis counted 75 million to 100 million unique TCR beta chains across the 666 repertoires, and around 9.9 million of these chains were shared by at least two donors. To remove PCR and sequencing errors, raw reads were error-corrected and collapsed into unique sequences using a nearest-neighbor algorithm that merged closely related sequences. Alignment of CDR3 sequences to IMGT reference sequences was used to assign V, D and J gene segments. For a sequence to be retained, a match of at least six nucleotides was required to both a V gene segment and a J gene segment. A rearrangement counted as productive if the CDR3 had no stop codons and remained in frame with V and J, and every other rearrangement counted as non-productive. Following IMGT convention, CDR3 was defined as the stretch from the second conserved V-encoded cysteine up to the conserved J-encoded phenylalanine. The earlier analysis of about 610 of the donors excluded sequences that lacked an unambiguous match to a single V gene segment. An earlier analysis of some 610 of the donors called V segments functional above 56.7% productive rearrangements and segregating when the between-donor standard deviation exceeded 5%. A statistical classification framework was developed to diagnose cytomegalovirus status using the catalog of TCR beta chain sequences. In a later analysis, V and J genes were assigned by comparing TCR nucleotide sequences against IMGT/GENE-DB human TR gene sequences. The TCRdist pipeline was used in a later analysis to assign CDR3 sequences and most-parsimonious VDJ recombination scenarios. In a later analysis, each TCR beta chain was defined by its CDR3 amino acid sequence together with its V-gene family, and reads lacking a unique V-gene family were excluded. A later analysis removed 500 to 650 highly shared, low-generation-probability nucleotide sequences to deal with suspected cross-contamination and a sequencing artifact. In a later analysis, a clonal expansion index for each public chain was calculated from normalized within-repertoire ranks of inferred template counts. A later analysis computed generation probabilities with a VDJ recombination model fitted to out-of-frame rearrangements, and checked the results against IGoR. Hypergeometric tests were used in a later analysis to score TCR-TCR, TCR-HLA and TCR-CMV co-occurrence, with a repertoire-size bias correction applied to the TCR pairs. To estimate false discovery rates, a later analysis permuted the HLA or CMV assignments 20 times. In a later analysis, co-occurring TCRs were grouped with DBSCAN, and TCRdist sequence similarity was added when clustering was performed within HLA-allele-positive subsets. Co-occurrence clustering excluded repertoires with fewer than 30,000 or more than 120,000 public chains, plus five with anomalous nucleotide sharing. TCRdb re-hosts the immuneACCESS table, in-frame sequences only. Its copies lack some clones; in the studies checked, an unresolved V gene accounts for under half of them, and the cause for the rest is not known. V, J and clone size were drawn from that table, and D and trimming were deduced from the DNA. The table for this sample lists about 180,000 clones; over 65% of them were counted only once. The top ten constitute roughly 1.6% of the sample.

Details on this clone: Its antigen specificity is not known. Base qualities are missing; no much larger clone stands one base away.

Overall study results and their limits: The earlier analysis of fewer than 750 of the donors excluded some 15 rarely observed V segments, including chromosome 9 orphons, because counts were too low. Specific HLA alleles were associated with 18,000 or so TCR beta sequences at a false discovery rate of 0.05 in a later analysis. Assigning TCR associations to individual alleles was difficult when HLA alleles, especially DR and DQ, strongly co-occurred. In a later analysis, HLA-associated TCR beta chains were found to be more clonally expanded and to have lower generation probabilities than equally common non-associated chains. A cluster of highly shared sequence variants was judged likely to represent a technical artifact of the sequencing pipeline. A further reported finding was that TCR beta sequences accurately predicted the HLA-A and HLA-B alleles for most subjects in the first cohort. A later analysis reported that several top co-occurrence clusters appeared linked to parvovirus B19, influenza, CMV and Epstein-Barr virus. Linkage disequilibrium might explain the correlated functional status among segregating V segments, but an unknown experimental factor could not be excluded. While some public TCRs were present in many individuals, most TCR sequences turned up only very rarely across donors. Cytomegalovirus status was reported to be diagnosed by the classifier with high specificity and sensitivity in both the original and validation cohorts. In an earlier analysis of around 600 of the donors, most TCR beta V segments were observed in productive rearrangements about 90% or about 30% of the time, broadly matching IMGT annotations. A total of 164 TCR beta chains were listed by the study as associated with cytomegalovirus. According to a later analysis, most CMV-associated TCR beta chains appeared to be HLA-restricted, and the HLA associations seemed to be driven largely by CMV exposure. V-gene and J-gene trimming of TCR beta chains was associated with a missense DCLRE1C variant in a later genetic analysis, and the association was replicated in an independent cohort. The 87-base-pair reads could not distinguish some IMGT-functional V segments, including TRBV6-2 and TRBV6-3, so those segments were excluded. Compared with the roughly 700-donor mean, donors in an Asian-associated ancestry cluster had fewer N-insertions in productive TCRs, according to a later genetic analysis. It was suggested by the authors that the approach could potentially be generalized to other disease states and immunological phenotypes. The only immune exposure information available for the cohort was CMV serostatus. Only TCR beta chains were sequenced in this cohort, and the absence of alpha or paired-chain data limited detectable features. In a later analysis, TCR association rates were found to vary across HLA loci, with the most associated TCRs seen for DRB1 alleles and the fewest for HLA-C alleles. The presence/absence analyses assumed that sequencing depth was roughly uniform across donors, and that assumption may not be true. Because HLA typing was unavailable for some donors at each locus, only the typed subset was used in association tests. In vitro tests confirmed that a few of the cytomegalovirus-associated TCR beta chains recognize cytomegalovirus antigens.

The chain is encoded by TRBV6-5 joined to TRBJ2-1, with TRBD2 identical over 10 junction bases. Source material: PBMCs. This receptor was obtained from a man aged 18 to 29 in good health and CMV-seronegative. The sequenced DNA is TGTGCCAGCAGGCTAGCGGGGGTGCCAAATGAGCAGTTCTTC. The encoded protein is CASRLAGVPNEQFF.